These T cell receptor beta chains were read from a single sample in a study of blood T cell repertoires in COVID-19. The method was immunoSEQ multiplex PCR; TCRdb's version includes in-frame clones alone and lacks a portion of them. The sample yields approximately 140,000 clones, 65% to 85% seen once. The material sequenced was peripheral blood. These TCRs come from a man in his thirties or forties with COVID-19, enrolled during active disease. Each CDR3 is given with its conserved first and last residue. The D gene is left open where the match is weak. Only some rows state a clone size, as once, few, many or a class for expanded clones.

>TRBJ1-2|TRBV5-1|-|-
CASRPDRTFYGYTF
TGCGCCAGCAGGCCCGACAGGACCTTCTATGGCTACACCTTC
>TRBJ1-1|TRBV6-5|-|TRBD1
CASRSTGGETEAFF
TGTGCCAGCAGGTCGACAGGGGGCGAAACTGAAGCTTTCTTT
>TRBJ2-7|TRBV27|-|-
CASSSFGSKQYF
TGTGCCAGCAGTTCTTTCGGGAGCAAGCAGTACTTC
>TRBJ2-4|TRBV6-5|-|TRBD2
CASRGLAGERNIQYF
TGTGCCAGCAGGGGACTAGCGGGAGAGAGGAACATTCAGTACTTC
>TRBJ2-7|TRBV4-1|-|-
CASSPQTGQRGREDYEQYF
TGCGCCAGCAGCCCACAGACCGGACAAAGAGGGCGGGAAGATTACGAGCAGTACTTC
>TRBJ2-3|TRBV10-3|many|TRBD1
CAISEGDRGLTDTQYF
TGTGCCATCAGTGAGGGGGACAGGGGGCTCACAGATACGCAGTATTTT
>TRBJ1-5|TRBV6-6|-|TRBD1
CAAGGGQSGQPQHF
TGTGCCGCCGGGGGGGGACAGTCGGGTCAGCCCCAGCATTTT
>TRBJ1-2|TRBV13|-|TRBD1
CASSPGQGPPFSTNYGYTF
TGTGCCAGCAGCCCAGGACAGGGGCCTCCATTCTCTACTAACTATGGCTACACCTTC
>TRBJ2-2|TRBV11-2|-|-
CASSPRTGGELFF
TGTGCCAGCAGCCCGCGGACGGGGGGGGAGCTGTTTTTT
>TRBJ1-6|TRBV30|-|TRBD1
CAWQGQGAGSPLHF
TGTGCCTGGCAAGGACAGGGGGCGGGTTCACCCCTCCACTTT
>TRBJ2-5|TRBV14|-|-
CASSQEALLRGGKHETQYF
TGTGCCAGCAGCCAAGAAGCCCTCCTTAGGGGGGGTAAGCATGAGACCCAGTACTTC
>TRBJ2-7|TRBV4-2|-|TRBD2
CASSQGGGRARYEQYF
TGTGCCAGCAGCCAAGGCGGCGGGAGGGCCCGCTACGAGCAGTACTTC
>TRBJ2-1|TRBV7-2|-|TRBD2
CASSFLAGVYNEQFF
TGTGCCAGCAGCTTCCTCGCGGGGGTCTACAATGAGCAGTTCTTC
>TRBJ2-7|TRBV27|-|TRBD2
CASSSSAGGPSGEQYF
TGTGCCAGCAGTTCGTCAGCGGGAGGGCCCTCGGGCGAGCAGTACTTC